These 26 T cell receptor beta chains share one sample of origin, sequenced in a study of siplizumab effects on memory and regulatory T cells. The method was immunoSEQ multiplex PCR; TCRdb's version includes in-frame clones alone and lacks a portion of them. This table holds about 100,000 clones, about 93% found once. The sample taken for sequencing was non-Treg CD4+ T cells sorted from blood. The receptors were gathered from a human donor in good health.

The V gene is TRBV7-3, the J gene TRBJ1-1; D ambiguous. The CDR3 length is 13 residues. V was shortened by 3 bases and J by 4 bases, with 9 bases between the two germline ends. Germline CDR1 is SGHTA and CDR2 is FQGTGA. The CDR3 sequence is CASSLTKSTEAFF. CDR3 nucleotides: TGTGCCAGCAGCTTGACTAAAAGCACTGAAGCTTTCTTT. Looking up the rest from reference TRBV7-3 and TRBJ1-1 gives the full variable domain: GAGVSQTPSNKVTEKGKYVELRCDPISGHTALYWYRQSLGQGPEFLIYFQGTGAADDSGLPNDRFFAVRPEGSVSTLKIQRTERGDSAVYLCASSLTKSTEAFFGQGTRLTVV.

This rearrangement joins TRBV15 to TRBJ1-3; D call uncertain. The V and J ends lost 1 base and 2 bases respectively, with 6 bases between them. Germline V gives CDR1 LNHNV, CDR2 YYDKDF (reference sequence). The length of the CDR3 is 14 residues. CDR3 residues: CATSRAGAGNTIYF. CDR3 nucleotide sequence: TGTGCCACCAGCAGAGCGGGAGCTGGAAACACCATATATTTT.

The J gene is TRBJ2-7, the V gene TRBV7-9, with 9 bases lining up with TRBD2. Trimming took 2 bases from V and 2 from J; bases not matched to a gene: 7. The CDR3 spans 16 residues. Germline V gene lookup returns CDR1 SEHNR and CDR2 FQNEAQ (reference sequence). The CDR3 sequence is CASSLRLAGEPYEQYF. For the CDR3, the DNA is TGTGCCAGCAGCTTAAGATTAGCGGGAGAGCCCTACGAGCAGTACTTC.

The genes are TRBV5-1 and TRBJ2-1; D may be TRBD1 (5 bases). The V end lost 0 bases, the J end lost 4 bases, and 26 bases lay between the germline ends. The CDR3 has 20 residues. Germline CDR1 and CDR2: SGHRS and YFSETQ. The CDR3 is CASSLAARAEGFAGYNEQFF. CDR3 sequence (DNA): TGCGCCAGCAGCTTGGCCGCCCGGGCCGAAGGGTTTGCAGGGTACAATGAGCAGTTCTTC.

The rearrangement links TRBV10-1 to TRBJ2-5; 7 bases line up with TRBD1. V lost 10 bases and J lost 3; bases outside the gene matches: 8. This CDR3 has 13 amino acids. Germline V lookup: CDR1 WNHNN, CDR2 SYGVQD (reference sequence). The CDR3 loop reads CATQGQLEETQYF. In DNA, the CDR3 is TGCGCCACCCAGGGACAGTTAGAAGAGACCCAGTACTTC.

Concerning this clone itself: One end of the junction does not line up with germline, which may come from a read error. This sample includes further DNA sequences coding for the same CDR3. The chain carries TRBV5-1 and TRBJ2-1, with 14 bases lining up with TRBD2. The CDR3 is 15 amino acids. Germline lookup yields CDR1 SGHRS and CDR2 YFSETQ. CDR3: CASSPGTSGSYEQFF. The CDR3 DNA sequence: TGTGCCAGCAGCCCGGGGACTAGCGGGAGCTATGAGCAGTTCTTC. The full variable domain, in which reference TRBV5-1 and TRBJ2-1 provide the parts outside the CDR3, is KAGVTQTPRYLIKTRGQQVTLSCSPISGHRSVSWYQQTPGQGLQFLFEYFSETQRNKGNFPGRFSGRQFSNSRSEMNVSTLELGDSALYLCASSPGTSGSYEQFFGPGTRLTVL.

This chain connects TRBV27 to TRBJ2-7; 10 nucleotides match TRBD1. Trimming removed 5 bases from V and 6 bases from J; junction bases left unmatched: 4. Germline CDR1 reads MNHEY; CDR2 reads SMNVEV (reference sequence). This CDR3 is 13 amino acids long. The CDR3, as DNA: TGTGCCAGCAGTCGGACAGGGGGTCGCGAGCAGTACTTC. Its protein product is CASSRTGGREQYF.

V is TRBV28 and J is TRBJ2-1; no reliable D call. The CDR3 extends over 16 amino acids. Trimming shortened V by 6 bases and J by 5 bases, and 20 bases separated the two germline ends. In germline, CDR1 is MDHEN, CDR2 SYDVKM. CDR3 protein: CASRAPGLRKDNEQFF. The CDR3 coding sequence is TGTGCCAGCAGAGCTCCGGGCCTTCGGAAGGACAATGAGCAGTTCTTC. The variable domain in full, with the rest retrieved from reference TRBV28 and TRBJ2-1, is DVKVTQSSRYLVKRTGEKVFLECVQDMDHENMFWYRQDPGLGLRLIYFSYDVKMKEKGDIPEGYSVSREKKERFSLILESASTNQTSMYLCASRAPGLRKDNEQFFGPGTRLTVL.

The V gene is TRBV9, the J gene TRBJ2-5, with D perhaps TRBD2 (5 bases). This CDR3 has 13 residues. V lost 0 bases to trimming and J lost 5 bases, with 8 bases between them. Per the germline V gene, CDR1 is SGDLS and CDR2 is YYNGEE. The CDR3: CASSVGEQETQYF. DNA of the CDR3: TGTGCCAGCAGCGTAGGGGAGCAGGAGACCCAGTACTTC.

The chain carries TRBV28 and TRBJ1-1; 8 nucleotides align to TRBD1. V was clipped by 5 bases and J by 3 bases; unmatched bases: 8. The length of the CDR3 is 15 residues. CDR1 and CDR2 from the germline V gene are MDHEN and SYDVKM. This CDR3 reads CASSPAGGLHTEAFF. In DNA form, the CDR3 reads TGTGCCAGCAGTCCCGCAGGGGGCCTTCACACTGAAGCTTTCTTT.

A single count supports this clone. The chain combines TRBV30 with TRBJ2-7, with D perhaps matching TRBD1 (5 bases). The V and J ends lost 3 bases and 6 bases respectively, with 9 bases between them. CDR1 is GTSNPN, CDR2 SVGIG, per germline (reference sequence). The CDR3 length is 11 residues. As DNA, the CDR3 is TGTGCCTGGAGCAGGGTCGGCGAGCAGTACTTC. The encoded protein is CAWSRVGEQYF.

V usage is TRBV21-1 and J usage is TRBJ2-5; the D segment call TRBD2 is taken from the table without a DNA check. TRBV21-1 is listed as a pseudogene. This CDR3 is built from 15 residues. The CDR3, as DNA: TGTGCCAGCAGCAAAGAAGGTCAAGCGCAAGAGACCCAGTACTTC. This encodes CASSKEGQAQETQYF.

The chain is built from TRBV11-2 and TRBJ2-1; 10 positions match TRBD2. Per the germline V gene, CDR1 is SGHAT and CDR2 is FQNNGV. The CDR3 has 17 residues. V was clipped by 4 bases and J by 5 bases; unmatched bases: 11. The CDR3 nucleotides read TGTGCCAGCAGCTCCCGGAGGGCTAGCGGGAGCCACAATGAGCAGTTCTTC. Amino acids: CASSSRRASGSHNEQFF.

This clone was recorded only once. The CDR3 sequence: CASSASREGYGYTF. The CDR3 DNA follows: TGTGCCAGCAGTGCTTCCAGGGAAGGCTATGGCTACACCTTC. The chain employs TRBV6-6 and TRBJ1-2; tentative D call: TRBD1 (5 bases). The CDR3 runs to 14 residues. Looked up from germline, CDR1 is MNHNY and CDR2 is SVGAGI (reference sequence). V lost 5 bases, J lost 4 bases, and 14 bases lay in between.

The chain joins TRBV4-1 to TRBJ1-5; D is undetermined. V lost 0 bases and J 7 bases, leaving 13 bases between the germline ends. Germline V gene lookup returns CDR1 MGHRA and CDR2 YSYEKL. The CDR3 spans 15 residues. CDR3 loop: CASSQEEFDGQPQHF. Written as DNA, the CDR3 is TGCGCCAGCAGCCAAGAAGAGTTCGACGGGCAGCCCCAGCATTTT.

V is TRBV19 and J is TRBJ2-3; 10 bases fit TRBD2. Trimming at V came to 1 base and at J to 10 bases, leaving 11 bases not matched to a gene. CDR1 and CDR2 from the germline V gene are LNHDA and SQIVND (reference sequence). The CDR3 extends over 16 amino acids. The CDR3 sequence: CASSIVPAGGNSAQYF. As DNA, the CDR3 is TGTGCCAGTAGTATAGTGCCAGCGGGAGGGAATTCGGCGCAGTATTTT.

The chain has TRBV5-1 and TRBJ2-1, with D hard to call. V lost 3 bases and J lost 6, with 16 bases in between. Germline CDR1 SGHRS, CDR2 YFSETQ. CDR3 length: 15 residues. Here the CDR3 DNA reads TGCGCCAGCAGCTCCCGACTGTCGCTAAGCAATGAGCAGTTCTTC. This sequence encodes CASSSRLSLSNEQFF.

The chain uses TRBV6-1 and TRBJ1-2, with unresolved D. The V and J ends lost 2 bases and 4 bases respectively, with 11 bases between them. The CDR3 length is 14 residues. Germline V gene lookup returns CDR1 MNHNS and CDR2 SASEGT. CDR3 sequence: CASSEQSASYGYTF. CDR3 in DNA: TGTGCCAGCAGTGAACAGTCAGCCTCCTATGGCTACACCTTC.

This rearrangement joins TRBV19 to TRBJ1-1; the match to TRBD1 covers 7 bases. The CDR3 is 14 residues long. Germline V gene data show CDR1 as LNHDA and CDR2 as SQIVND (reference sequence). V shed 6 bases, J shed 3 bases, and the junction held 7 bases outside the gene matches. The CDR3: CASRQTGKDTEAFF. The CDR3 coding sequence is TGTGCCAGTAGACAGACAGGGAAGGACACTGAAGCTTTCTTT.

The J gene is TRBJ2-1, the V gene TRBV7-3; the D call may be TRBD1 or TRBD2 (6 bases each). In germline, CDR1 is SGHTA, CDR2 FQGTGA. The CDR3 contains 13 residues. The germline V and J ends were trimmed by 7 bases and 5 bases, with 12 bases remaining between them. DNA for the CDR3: TGTGCCAGCACCCAAGGGGGGAACAATGAGCAGTTCTTC. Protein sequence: CASTQGGNNEQFF.

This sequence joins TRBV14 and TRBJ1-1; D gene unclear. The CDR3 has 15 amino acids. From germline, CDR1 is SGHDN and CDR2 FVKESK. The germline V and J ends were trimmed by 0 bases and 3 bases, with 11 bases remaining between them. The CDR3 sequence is CASSQEGARDTEAFF. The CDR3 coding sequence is TGTGCCAGCAGCCAAGAGGGAGCGAGGGACACTGAAGCTTTCTTT.

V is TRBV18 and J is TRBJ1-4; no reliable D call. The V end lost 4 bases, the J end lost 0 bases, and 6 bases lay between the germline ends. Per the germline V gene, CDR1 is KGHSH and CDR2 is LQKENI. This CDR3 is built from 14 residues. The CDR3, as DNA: TGTGCCAGCTCACAGACTGCAACTAATGAAAAACTGTTTTTT. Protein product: CASSQTATNEKLFF.

CDR3 sequence: CASSSHTGTEAFF. The CDR3 DNA reads as TGCGCCAGCAGCTCGCACACAGGCACTGAAGCTTTCTTT. The J gene is TRBJ1-1, the V gene TRBV5-1; a possible D gene is TRBD1 (5 bases). V was shortened by 3 bases and J by 4 bases, with 10 bases between the two germline ends. The germline CDR1 and CDR2 sequences are SGHRS and YFSETQ. The CDR3 totals 13 residues.

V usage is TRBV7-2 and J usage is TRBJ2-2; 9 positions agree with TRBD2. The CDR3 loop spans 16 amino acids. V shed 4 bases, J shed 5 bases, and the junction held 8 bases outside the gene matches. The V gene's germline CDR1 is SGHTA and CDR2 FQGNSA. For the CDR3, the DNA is TGTGCCAGCAGCTCCCTCGCGGGAGGGAGGACCGGGGAGCTGTTTTTT. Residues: CASSSLAGGRTGELFF. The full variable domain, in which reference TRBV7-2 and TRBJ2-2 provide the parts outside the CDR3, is GAGVSQSPSNKVTEKGKDVELRCDPISGHTALYWYRQSLGQGLEFLIYFQGNSAPDKSGLPSDRFSAERTGGSVSTLTIQRTQQEDSAVYLCASSSLAGGRTGELFFGEGSRLTVL.

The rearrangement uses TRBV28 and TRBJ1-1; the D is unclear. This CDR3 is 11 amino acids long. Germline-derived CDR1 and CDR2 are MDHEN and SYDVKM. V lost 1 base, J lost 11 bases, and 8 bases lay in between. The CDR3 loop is CASSLFAVAFF. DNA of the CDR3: TGTGCCAGCAGTTTATTCGCGGTGGCTTTCTTT.

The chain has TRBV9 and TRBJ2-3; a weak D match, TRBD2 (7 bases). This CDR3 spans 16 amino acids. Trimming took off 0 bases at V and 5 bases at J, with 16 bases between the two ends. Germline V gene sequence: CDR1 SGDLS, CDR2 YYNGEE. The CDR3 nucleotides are TGTGCCAGCAGCGTAGTAGGGGGAGGGCCTGAAGATACGCAGTATTTT. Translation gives CASSVVGGGPEDTQYF.